The 30 T cell receptor beta chains given below trace back to one sample, sequenced in a study of cytomegalovirus exposure and HLA in healthy donors. The study ran its PCR with 60 Vbeta and 13 Jbeta primers. Measured with immunoSEQ multiplex PCR; TCRdb has only the in-frame clones, and not every one. This table has approximately 190,000 clones, about four fifths appearing once. The specimen was PBMCs. Receptors originate from a man aged 35-49 years in good health and CMV-seropositive.

The gene calls are TRBV6-1 and TRBJ1-1, with 10 positions matching TRBD1. The CDR3 is 14 residues long. Losses at the gene ends were 3 bases for V and 4 bases for J; bases not matched to a gene: 2. Germline assignment: CDR1 MNHNS and CDR2 SASEGT. This chain's CDR3 is CASSEDRGITEAFF. The CDR3 DNA is TGTGCCAGCAGTGAGGACAGGGGGATCACTGAAGCTTTCTTT.

The V and J genes are TRBV7-2 and TRBJ2-3; D is uncertain. Germline-derived CDR1 and CDR2 are SGHTA and FQGNSA. CDR3 length: 12 amino acids. V lost 5 bases and J lost 8, with 11 bases in between. Here the CDR3 DNA reads TGTGCCAGCAGCGCCCTTGCGGTTACGCAGTATTTT. Protein product: CASSALAVTQYF. Complete variable domain (other parts from reference TRBV7-2 and TRBJ2-3): GAGVSQSPSNKVTEKGKDVELRCDPISGHTALYWYRQSLGQGLEFLIYFQGNSAPDKSGLPSDRFSAERTGGSVSTLTIQRTQQEDSAVYLCASSALAVTQYFGPGTRLTVL.

The gene calls are TRBV6-1 and TRBJ1-1, with 7 bases matching TRBD1. CDR3 length equals 13 residues. Per germline, CDR1 MNHNS and CDR2 SASEGT. The V gene end was trimmed by 5 bases and the J gene end by 1 base; junction bases not matched to a gene: 1. CDR3 DNA: TGTGCCAGCAGTAGGGACAGGAACACTGAAGCTTTCTTT. It encodes CASSRDRNTEAFF.

The rearrangement links TRBV2 to TRBJ2-2; 11 nucleotides line up with TRBD1. With 6 bases clipped from V and 5 bases from J, the junction kept 5 bases outside the gene matches. This CDR3 has 15 residues. Germline values: CDR1 SNHLY, CDR2 FYNNEI. The chain's CDR3 is CASRTGQGDTGELFF. In DNA form, the CDR3 reads TGTGCCAGCAGAACGGGACAGGGGGATACCGGGGAGCTGTTTTTT.

The chain couples TRBV11-2 to TRBJ1-4, with D unclear. V gave up 5 bases and J gave up 0 bases, with 13 bases separating them. Germline CDR1 SGHAT, CDR2 FQNNGV. This CDR3 is 16 amino acids long. The CDR3 spells CASSRQESATNEKLFF. The CDR3 DNA follows: TGTGCCAGCAGCCGGCAGGAATCTGCAACTAATGAAAAACTGTTTTTT.

CDR3 coding DNA: TGCGCCAGCAGCTTACCTTCCCTAGCGGGGGACTACAATGAGCAGTTCTTC. This encodes CASSLPSLAGDYNEQFF. This rearrangement joins TRBV5-1 to TRBJ2-1; the match to TRBD2 covers 10 bases. The J segment lost 3 bases and the V segment lost 2 bases, leaving 8 bases of the junction unmatched. Looked up from germline, CDR1 is SGHRS and CDR2 is YFSETQ. The CDR3 runs 17 residues.

The chain combines TRBV18 with TRBJ1-5; D uncertain. V was pared by 2 bases and J by 4 bases, with 6 bases between. Per germline, CDR1 KGHSH and CDR2 LQKENI. The CDR3 has 13 amino acids. Here the CDR3 DNA reads TGTGCCAGCTCACCATCCGGGAATCAGCCCCAGCATTTT. This translates into CASSPSGNQPQHF.

The chain has TRBV6-5 and TRBJ1-5, with 8 bases lining up with TRBD1. This CDR3 contains 15 residues. Germline V gene sequence: CDR1 MNHEY, CDR2 SVGAGI. After removal of 2 bases from V and 5 bases from J, the junction contained 5 bases not matched to a gene. CDR3 DNA sequence: TGTGCCAGCAGTTACGGGGCAGGGGGCGATCAGCCCCAGCATTTT. Translating gives CASSYGAGGDQPQHF.

J is TRBJ2-1 and V is TRBV6-5, with TRBD1 matching 8 bases. V was pared by 4 bases and J by 2 bases, with 7 bases of the junction left unmatched. Germline V lookup: CDR1 MNHEY, CDR2 SVGAGI. CDR3 length equals 16 residues. CDR3: CASSSAGQEPYNEQFF. The CDR3 nucleotides read TGTGCCAGCAGTTCCGCGGGACAGGAACCCTACAATGAGCAGTTCTTC.

The CDR3 is CASSLQGDLETQYF. The DNA of the CDR3 is TGTGCCAGCAGCCTACAGGGTGATCTGGAGACCCAGTACTTC. The chain is built from TRBV7-9 and TRBJ2-5, with D perhaps TRBD1 (6 bases). This CDR3 is 14 amino acids long. Deletions cut 5 bases from V and 5 bases from J, with 15 bases between. From germline, CDR1 is SEHNR and CDR2 FQNEAQ (reference sequence).

The chain joins TRBV7-2 to TRBJ2-5; 7 nucleotides align to TRBD1. CDR1 and CDR2 (germline): SGHTA, FQGNSA. The CDR3 consists of 15 residues. V trimming: 4 bases; J trimming: 5 bases; junction bases outside the gene matches: 10. CDR3 in DNA: TGTGCCAGCAGCTCAAAGAGTGGCAGGGGGGAGACCCAGTACTTC. The encoded protein is CASSSKSGRGETQYF.

The J gene is TRBJ2-2, the V gene TRBV29-1, with 8 positions matching TRBD1. The CDR3 length is 15 residues. After removal of 4 bases from V and 2 bases from J, the junction contained 6 bases not matched to a gene. CDR1 and CDR2 from the germline V gene are SQVTM and ANQGSEA. CDR3 sequence: CSVGPGGTNTGELFF. The CDR3 DNA reads as TGCAGCGTTGGGCCAGGGGGCACCAACACCGGGGAGCTGTTTTTT.

The rearrangement links TRBV28 to TRBJ1-5; D is possibly TRBD1 (6 bases). The germline V gene has CDR1 MDHEN and CDR2 SYDVKM. Trimming cost V 6 bases and J 0 bases, with 9 bases left between them. The length of the CDR3 is 14 residues. CDR3 nucleotides: TGTGCCAGCAGGACAGGATATAGCAATCAGCCCCAGCATTTT. This gives the protein CASRTGYSNQPQHF.

The V call is TRBV7-3, the J call TRBJ2-5; 7 bases align to TRBD2. Germline V CDR1 and CDR2: SGHTA, FQGTGA. The CDR3 extends over 13 amino acids. Trimming took 3 bases from V and 5 from J; bases not matched to a gene: 3. CDR3 protein: CASSLTSLETQYF. The CDR3 DNA sequence: TGTGCCAGCAGCTTGACTAGCTTGGAGACCCAGTACTTC.

This chain uses TRBV7-3 with TRBJ2-7, with 8 bases lining up with TRBD2. CDR1 is SGHTA and CDR2 is FQGTGA in the germline V gene. The CDR3 length is 16 residues. J lost 0 bases, V lost 0 bases, and 4 bases had no gene match. CDR3 DNA sequence: TGTGCCAGCAGCTTAACCGGGGGGGCAAGCTCCTACGAGCAGTACTTC. It is translated as CASSLTGGASSYEQYF. Based on the CDR3 plus reference TRBV7-3 and TRBJ2-7, the full variable domain is GAGVSQTPSNKVTEKGKYVELRCDPISGHTALYWYRQSLGQGPEFLIYFQGTGAADDSGLPNDRFFAVRPEGSVSTLKIQRTERGDSAVYLCASSLTGGASSYEQYFGPGTRLTVT.

V and J are TRBV9 and TRBJ1-2; 9 positions agree with TRBD1. J gave up 8 bases and V 4 bases, and 6 bases lay outside the gene matches. Germline V gene lookup returns CDR1 SGDLS and CDR2 YYNGEE. There are 13 residues in the CDR3. CDR3 residues: CASSSGDREGYTF. DNA for the CDR3: TGTGCCAGCAGCTCTGGGGACAGGGAAGGCTACACCTTC.

The rearrangement joins TRBV4-2 to TRBJ2-1; 9 bases are a match to TRBD2. The junction had 18 bases not matched to a gene; V was cut back by 2 bases and J by 10 bases. The germline gives CDR1 LGHNA, CDR2 YNFKEQ. CDR3 size: 18 residues. CDR3 amino acids: CASSQKPRSGLAGNEQFF. CDR3 nucleotides: TGTGCCAGCAGCCAAAAGCCGCGGTCGGGTCTAGCGGGAAACGAGCAGTTCTTC.

V is TRBV6-5 and J is TRBJ2-5; D might be TRBD1 (5 bases). The length of the CDR3 is 15 residues. The V and J ends lost 6 bases and 1 base respectively, with 15 bases between them. Germline lookup yields CDR1 MNHEY and CDR2 SVGAGI. In DNA form, the CDR3 reads TGTGCCAGCAGCCCATCTGGGGCCGCCCAAGAGACCCAGTACTTC. Translating gives CASSPSGAAQETQYF.

This sequence joins TRBV6-5 and TRBJ1-1, with D unresolved. Trimming removed 10 bases at V and 4 bases at J, with 19 bases between. This CDR3 is built from 14 residues. In germline, CDR1 is MNHEY, CDR2 SVGAGI. CDR3 protein: CATRRLVSVTEAFF. The CDR3 bases are TGTGCCACCCGCAGATTGGTCAGCGTCACTGAAGCTTTCTTT.

The chain couples TRBV29-1 to TRBJ2-7, with D possibly being TRBD1 (6 bases). The CDR3 contains 14 residues. The V end was cut by 2 bases, the J end by 5 bases, with 16 bases between. Germline CDR1 SQVTM, CDR2 ANQGSEA. CDR3 sequence reads: CSVETGSNPDEQYF. Here the CDR3 DNA reads TGCAGCGTTGAAACAGGGTCGAACCCGGACGAGCAGTACTTC.

The rearrangement links TRBV18 to TRBJ2-6; no clear D. Germline assignment: CDR1 KGHSH and CDR2 LQKENI. CDR3 length: 15 residues. V was pared by 4 bases and J by 0 bases, with 7 bases between. The CDR3, as DNA: TGTGCCAGCTCACGGGCCATCTCTGGGGCCAACGTCCTGACTTTC. Its translation is CASSRAISGANVLTF.

The chain is built from TRBV6-5 and TRBJ1-2; D not certain. Germline CDR1 reads MNHEY; CDR2 reads SVGAGI. The ends were cut back, 5 bases at V and 8 bases at J, with 18 bases in the middle. This CDR3 is built from 14 residues. DNA of the CDR3: TGTGCCAGCAGTGAGGCCGGAGGCGGGGAAGGCTACACCTTC. Translated, it gives CASSEAGGGEGYTF.

The rearrangement links TRBV11-2 to TRBJ1-3, with 7 bases aligning to TRBD1. The CDR3 is 15 amino acids. Germline V gene lookup returns CDR1 SGHAT and CDR2 FQNNGV. V lost 5 bases, J lost 5 bases, and 9 bases stayed unmatched. This chain's CDR3 is CASSPNRQGRNTIYF. The CDR3 DNA reads as TGTGCCAGCAGCCCCAATCGACAGGGCAGAAACACCATATATTTT. The entire variable domain, with the rest obtained from reference TRBV11-2 and TRBJ1-3, is as follows: EAGVAQSPRYKIIEKRQSVAFWCNPISGHATLYWYQQILGQGPKLLIQFQNNGVVDDSQLPKDRFSAERLKGVDSTLKIQPAKLEDSAVYLCASSPNRQGRNTIYFGEGSWLTVV.

The gene calls are TRBV7-2 and TRBJ2-5; tentatively, D is TRBD1 (6 bases). Germline lookup yields CDR1 SGHTA and CDR2 FQGNSA. V was pared by 7 bases and J by 1 base, with 13 bases between. The CDR3 runs 14 residues. The CDR3 DNA reads as TGTGCCAGCAATCCACAGGGTGGCCAAGAGACCCAGTACTTC. The encoded protein is CASNPQGGQETQYF. Looking up the rest from reference TRBV7-2 and TRBJ2-5 gives the full variable domain: GAGVSQSPSNKVTEKGKDVELRCDPISGHTALYWYRQSLGQGLEFLIYFQGNSAPDKSGLPSDRFSAERTGGSVSTLTIQRTQQEDSAVYLCASNPQGGQETQYFGPGTRLLVL.

The rearrangement uses TRBV5-1 and TRBJ1-5; 8 nucleotides agree with TRBD1. Germline V CDR1 and CDR2: SGHRS, YFSETQ. The CDR3 is 15 residues long. The V segment lost 1 base and the J segment 3 bases; nucleotides outside the gene matches: 3. The CDR3 here is CASSLSGGNNQPQHF. The CDR3 bases are TGCGCCAGCAGCTTGTCAGGGGGCAACAATCAGCCCCAGCATTTT.

V and J are TRBV28 and TRBJ2-2, with 7 bases identical to TRBD1. J was trimmed by 3 bases and V by 6 bases; bases with no gene match: 7. This CDR3 spans 15 amino acids. The germline V gene has CDR1 MDHEN and CDR2 SYDVKM. The CDR3: CASRLGQFDTGELFF. CDR3 coding DNA: TGTGCCAGCAGACTGGGACAGTTTGACACCGGGGAGCTGTTTTTT.

J is TRBJ1-1 and V is TRBV20-1; D unresolved. CDR3 length: 11 residues. V was pared by 7 bases and J by 4 bases, with 10 bases between. The germline gives CDR1 DFQATT, CDR2 SNEGSKA (reference sequence). CDR3 region: CSGRRSTEAFF. The CDR3 bases are TGCAGTGGACGCCGGAGCACTGAAGCTTTCTTT.

This clone was detected only a few times. The chain has TRBV4-1 and TRBJ1-2, with D perhaps matching TRBD1 (5 bases). The CDR3 loop spans 15 amino acids. Germline V gene data show CDR1 as MGHRA and CDR2 as YSYEKL. The V end was cut by 1 base, the J end by 6 bases, with 15 bases between. The CDR3 bases are TGCGCCAGCAGCCAAGTGGGGCAGGCGGCGGATGGCTACACCTTC. Its translation is CASSQVGQAADGYTF.

J is TRBJ2-7 and V is TRBV12-2; TRBD1 was called by the table and not checked on the DNA. TRBV12-2 is classified as a pseudogene. This CDR3 comprises 19 residues. The CDR3 region has the DNA TGTGCAAGTCGCCGTCCTTGCTTTAGGGGGCGCGTTGGATCCTACGAGCAGTACTTC. Protein sequence: CASRRPCFRGRVGSYEQYF.

This chain joins TRBV7-6 and TRBJ2-7; D is perhaps TRBD1 (5 bases). Germline assignment: CDR1 SGHVS and CDR2 FNYEAQ. V lost 11 bases and J 3 bases, leaving 11 bases between the germline ends. The CDR3 length is 11 residues. The DNA of the CDR3 is TGTGCCTCCGACAGCAGCTACGAGCAGTACTTC. Translated: CASDSSYEQYF.